This TCR beta chain comes out of a study of PD-1 blockade in classical Hodgkin lymphoma. Some clones are missing from TCRdb's copy, which holds only in-frame ones; the method was immunoSEQ multiplex PCR. The sample records 6,000 to 7,500 clones, 80% to 85% being singletons. The time point was: cycle 4 day 1 (C4D1), after 6 weeks of nivolumab. Each patient experienced a relapse that followed autologous stem cell transplantation, and brentuximab vedotin exposure varied. Patients had relapsed/refractory classical Hodgkin lymphoma with complete response, partial response or progressive disease as best response. The CDR3 spans 13 residues. Germline CDR1 SGHTS, CDR2 YDEGEE. J lost 6 bases, V lost 3 bases, and 4 bases had no gene match.

Sequenced here: peripheral blood mononuclear cells (PBMCs), sampled before the fourth cycle of nivolumab. The clonotype originates from a human donor with classical Hodgkin lymphoma. The rearrangement links TRBV5-8 to TRBJ2-7, with 9 bases lining up with TRBD1. CDR3 DNA: TGTGCCAGCAGCTCGGGACAGGGACGCGAGCAGTACTTC. Its translation is CASSSGQGREQYF.